The entry below describes one T cell receptor (beta chain). The data were obtained in a study of beta chain features in type 1 diabetes. Study overall: Patient and healthy donor groups were alike in age, gender and cell yields.

Expressed TCRB transcripts were sequenced after all isolated RNA was converted to cDNA. Produced via immunoSEQ multiplex PCR; TCRdb's table is partial and in-frame only. The data hold about 260,000 clones, with around 65% observed a single time. V shed 5 bases and J 5 bases; nucleotides not matched to a gene: 5. Per the germline V gene, CDR1 is SGHTA and CDR2 is FQGNSA. The CDR3 runs to 14 residues. Sequencing input: naive CD4+ T cells from blood. The origin of this receptor is a young man in good health. The rearrangement joins TRBV7-2 to TRBJ2-5; TRBD1 aligns across 10 bases. The CDR3 region is CASSHGQGGETQYF. DNA for the CDR3: TGTGCCAGCAGCCATGGACAGGGGGGCGAGACCCAGTACTTC.